The rows below give T cell receptor beta chains drawn from one sample of a study of control samples from healthy donors and cancer patients. Some clones are missing from TCRdb's copy, which holds only in-frame ones; the method was immunoSEQ multiplex PCR. Here the sample table reports roughly 190,000 clones. The sample consisted of blood. Every receptor here comes from a woman aged 25-40 years in good health. Each CDR3 is given with its conserved first and last residue. The order of the fields is D gene, V gene, J gene, CDR3 DNA, CDR3 protein. A D gene is named only where the DNA matches it firmly.

>.|TRBV4-2|TRBJ2-7
TGTGCCAGCAGCCAAGATCTCGGGGGACGCGCGATCCTCTACGAGCAGTACTTC
CASSQDLGGRAILYEQYF
>.|TRBV4-1|TRBJ2-7
TGCGCCAGCAGCCAAGTAGACGTACCGCCCTACGAGCAGTACTTC
CASSQVDVPPYEQYF
>.|TRBV15|TRBJ2-2
TGTGCCACCAGCAGGAGGACAGCCAACACCGGGGAGCTGTTTTTT
CATSRRTANTGELFF
>TRBD1|TRBV29-1|TRBJ1-1
TGCAGCGTGGGGACAGGGAGTGCTTTCTTT
CSVGTGSAFF
>TRBD1|TRBV7-2|TRBJ1-2
TGTGCCAGCAGCTTAGGACAGGGAGGAGGCTATGGCTACACCTTC
CASSLGQGGGYGYTF
>TRBD1|TRBV5-4|TRBJ1-4
TGTGCCAGCAGCACTGGTCGGGACAGGGGGACAACTAATGAAAAACTGTTTTTT
CASSTGRDRGTTNEKLFF
>.|TRBV28|TRBJ1-1
TGTGCCAGCAGCCTCAAGAAGAACACTGAAGCTTTCTTT
CASSLKKNTEAFF
>.|TRBV3-1/TRBV3-2|TRBJ1-3
TGTGCCAGCAGCCAATACGGGAGTCGGGACACCGCGTTT
CASSQYGSRDTAF
>.|TRBV2|TRBJ1-5
TGTGCCAGCAGTAAAGAGGGCAATCAGCCCCAGCATTTT
CASSKEGNQPQHF
>TRBD1|TRBV27|TRBJ2-3
TGTGCCAGCAGTTCCCTCACCTTCAGGGGGAATAGGGATACGCAGTATTTT
CASSSLTFRGNRDTQYF
>.|TRBV5-6|TRBJ2-6
TGTGCCAGCAGCTTGGCCCTCAGCTCTGGGGCCAACGTCCTGACTTTC
CASSLALSSGANVLTF
>.|TRBV5-1|TRBJ1-1
TGCGCCAGCAGCTTGATTGGGACTGAAGCTTTCTTT
CASSLIGTEAFF
>.|TRBV24-1|TRBJ2-3
TGTGCCACCAGTGAGATGGGAAGCGGGTTGGCAGATACGCAGTATTTT
CATSEMGSGLADTQYF
>.|TRBV5-4|TRBJ2-5
TGTGCCAGCAGCTTGTCGGGGACCCAGTACTTC
CASSLSGTQYF
>.|TRBV4-3|TRBJ1-3
TGCGCCAGCAGCCAAGAGGCCCAACGCGGAAACACCATATATTTT
CASSQEAQRGNTIYF
>.|TRBV6-6|TRBJ2-7
TGTGCCAGCAGTCGCCGGGACACGAACTACGAGCAGTACTTC
CASSRRDTNYEQYF
>TRBD1|TRBV28|TRBJ1-1
TGTGCCAGCAGTTCCCACGGGGCAGGGGGTAAAGCTTTCTTT
CASSSHGAGGKAFF